These 22 T cell receptor beta chains share one sample of origin, sequenced in a study of cytomegalovirus exposure and HLA in healthy donors. The PCR contained 60 Vbeta and 13 Jbeta primers. Method: immunoSEQ multiplex PCR; TCRdb's copy keeps in-frame clones and lacks some. The data show a few hundred thousand clones, approximately 70% seen once. Source material: PBMCs. Receptors were obtained from a woman aged 25 to 39 in good health and CMV-seronegative.

This chain uses TRBV19 with TRBJ2-1, with 13 bases identical to TRBD2. This CDR3 is built from 16 residues. Per germline, CDR1 LNHDA and CDR2 SQIVND (reference sequence). The J segment lost 6 bases and the V segment lost 1 base, leaving 3 bases of the junction unmatched. CDR3 loop: CASSIAGLAGINEQFF. The DNA for the CDR3 is TGTGCCAGTAGTATAGCGGGACTAGCGGGAATCAATGAGCAGTTCTTC.

This clone was recorded once. V and J are TRBV5-1 and TRBJ2-2; D possibly corresponds to TRBD2 (5 bases). V lost 0 bases and J lost 7, with 10 bases in between. CDR3 length equals 14 residues. CDR1 and CDR2 from the germline V gene are SGHRS and YFSETQ. The CDR3 coding sequence is TGCGCCAGCAGCTTGGTTCAGAGCGGCGGGGAGCTGTTTTTT. This encodes CASSLVQSGGELFF.

V is TRBV6-5 and J is TRBJ1-2; weak D call: TRBD1 (5 bases). Per the germline V gene, CDR1 is MNHEY and CDR2 is SVGAGI. The length of the CDR3 is 12 residues. Trimming removed 5 bases at V and 4 bases at J, with 8 bases between. CDR3 sequence: CASSLDTYGYTF. The CDR3 nucleotides are TGTGCCAGCAGTCTGGACACCTATGGCTACACCTTC.

V usage is TRBV9 and J usage is TRBJ1-2, with a weak D call TRBD1 (6 bases). The germline gives CDR1 SGDLS, CDR2 YYNGEE. V was shortened by 4 bases and J by 4 bases, with 17 bases between the two germline ends. The CDR3 has 15 residues. The CDR3 sequence: CASSLSPGQAYGYTF. In DNA, the CDR3 is TGTGCCAGCAGCCTATCACCGGGACAAGCCTATGGCTACACCTTC.

The rearrangement links TRBV7-9 to TRBJ1-2; TRBD1 matches at 9 bases. The CDR3 is 17 amino acids. V was pared by 3 bases and J by 4 bases, with 12 bases of the junction left unmatched. Germline values: CDR1 SEHNR, CDR2 FQNEAQ (reference sequence). CDR3 in amino acids: CASSFTGGASEAYGYTF. As DNA, the CDR3 is TGTGCCAGCAGCTTCACAGGGGGCGCATCAGAAGCCTATGGCTACACCTTC.

The V and J genes are TRBV9 and TRBJ1-1; 8 nucleotides agree with TRBD1. In germline, CDR1 is SGDLS, CDR2 YYNGEE. Unmatched junction bases numbered 2, after V lost 3 bases and J lost 1 base. The CDR3 totals 14 residues. CDR3 coding DNA: TGTGCCAGCAGCGGTGGGACAGGGAACACTGAAGCTTTCTTT. Its protein is CASSGGTGNTEAFF.

This clone occurred a few times. The V gene is TRBV11-2, the J gene TRBJ2-5, with unresolved D. Germline CDR1 and CDR2: SGHAT and FQNNGV. The CDR3 spans 14 residues. V was cut by 2 bases and J by 5 bases, with 12 bases left in between. CDR3 region: CASSLSALRETQYF. The CDR3 DNA follows: TGTGCCAGCAGCTTAAGCGCTCTGAGGGAGACCCAGTACTTC.

This clone was seen more than once but under ten times. The chain has TRBV6-5 and TRBJ2-6; weak D call: TRBD2 (5 bases). The CDR3 runs 16 residues. The germline gives CDR1 MNHEY, CDR2 SVGAGI. V lost 0 bases to trimming and J lost 2 bases, with 8 bases between them. DNA for the CDR3: TGTGCCAGCAGTTACTCGCAGACTACTGGGGCCAACGTCCTGACTTTC. Amino acids: CASSYSQTTGANVLTF.

This clone was counted a single time. The CDR3 DNA sequence: TGTGCCGGTTCCTTTACGTCCCCCTACGAGCAGTACTTC. Its translation is CAGSFTSPYEQYF. The chain recombines TRBV2 with TRBJ2-5; D unresolved. The last part of the DNA fits TRBJ2-7 better; the J call may be wrong. The CDR3 is 13 residues long. Germline CDR1 SNHLY, CDR2 FYNNEI.

Worth noting for this clone: Just one base apart from a much larger clone, this may be a read error. Other DNA sequences in this sample translate to the same CDR3. V gene TRBV6-5 combines with J gene TRBJ2-7; D possibly corresponds to TRBD1 (6 bases). This CDR3 has 14 amino acids. Germline loops: CDR1 MNHEY, CDR2 SVGAGI. CDR3 protein: CASSYFTGSHEQYF. CDR3 nucleotide sequence: TGTGCCAGCAGCTACTTCACAGGGTCACACGAGCAGTACTTC.

The chain joins TRBV6-6 to TRBJ1-1; 7 bases fit TRBD1. This CDR3 has 14 amino acids. The junction had 5 bases not matched to a gene; V was cut back by 7 bases and J by 0 bases. Germline V gene lookup returns CDR1 MNHNY and CDR2 SVGAGI (reference sequence). The CDR3 DNA is TGTGCCAGCACAGGGGGGCGATTGAACACTGAAGCTTTCTTT. Translating it yields CASTGGRLNTEAFF.

For this clone: An end of the junction does not agree with germline; a read error may underlie this. CDR3 region: CSSSQRDSATGELFF. Written as DNA, the CDR3 is TGTTCCAGCAGCCAAAGGGACTCTGCCACCGGGGAGCTGTTTTTT. The V and J genes are TRBV7-9 and TRBJ2-2; a possible D gene is TRBD2 (6 bases). The CDR3 contains 15 residues. Germline loops: CDR1 SEHNR, CDR2 FQNEAQ (reference sequence).

The count of this clone is one. The rearrangement uses TRBV9 and TRBJ2-2; D perhaps matches TRBD1 (5 bases). The CDR3 has 14 amino acids. With 3 bases removed from V and 3 bases from J, the gap between germline ends came to 9 bases. CDR1 is SGDLS and CDR2 is YYNGEE in the germline V gene. The CDR3 spells CASSAGHDTGELFF. DNA for the CDR3: TGTGCCAGCAGCGCCGGACATGACACCGGGGAGCTGTTTTTT.

The chain joins TRBV19 to TRBJ2-2; D possibly corresponds to TRBD2 (5 bases). Germline values: CDR1 LNHDA, CDR2 SQIVND (reference sequence). The CDR3 runs to 14 residues. Trimming left V 7 bases short and J 3 bases short, with 12 bases between. CDR3 sequence (DNA): TGTGCCAGTACCAAGCGGAGCGACACCGGGGAGCTGTTTTTT. The encoded protein is CASTKRSDTGELFF.

The rearrangement links TRBV10-1 to TRBJ2-1; 10 bases are shared with TRBD2. With 3 bases clipped from V and 2 bases from J, the junction kept 1 base outside the gene matches. Germline V gene data show CDR1 as WNHNN and CDR2 as SYGVQD (reference sequence). The CDR3 totals 15 residues. Here the CDR3 reads CASSELAGPYNEQFF. CDR3 DNA: TGCGCCAGCAGTGAACTAGCGGGACCCTACAATGAGCAGTTCTTC.

To note about this clone: Its ends do not fully match the called genes, so a read error is possible. CDR3 sequence reads: CVSSPRTSGTVYNEQFF. In nucleotides, the CDR3 is TGTGTCAGCAGCCCCCGGACTAGCGGGACCGTTTACAATGAGCAGTTCTTC. V is TRBV11-2 and J is TRBJ2-1; 12 bases align to TRBD2. This CDR3 spans 17 amino acids. CDR1 SGHAT and CDR2 FQNNGV come from the germline V gene.

This chain links TRBV2 with TRBJ2-5; no definite D call. The germline V and J ends were trimmed by 6 bases and 6 bases, with 11 bases remaining between them. The germline V gene has CDR1 SNHLY and CDR2 FYNNEI. This CDR3 has 12 amino acids. The DNA of the CDR3 is TGTGCCAGCAGGCGAGAGACTCAGACCCAGTACTTC. Amino acids: CASRRETQTQYF.

This rearrangement joins TRBV6-6 to TRBJ2-3, with D hard to call. The CDR3 totals 15 residues. V lost 2 bases and J lost 0, with 9 bases in between. The germline gives CDR1 MNHNY, CDR2 SVGAGI (reference sequence). CDR3 loop: CASSYGAKSTDTQYF. The CDR3 DNA sequence: TGTGCCAGCAGTTACGGAGCGAAGAGCACAGATACGCAGTATTTT.

V gene TRBV5-1 combines with J gene TRBJ2-5, with D maybe TRBD2 (5 bases). Germline V gene data show CDR1 as SGHRS and CDR2 as YFSETQ. Trimming cost V 4 bases and J 5 bases, with 12 bases left between them. The CDR3 contains 13 residues. The chain's CDR3 is CASSARERETQYF. CDR3 sequence (DNA): TGCGCCAGCAGCGCCAGAGAGCGGGAGACCCAGTACTTC.

This clone was detected a few times. The chain has TRBV1 and TRBJ2-1; the table's D call, TRBD2, was not checked against the DNA. TRBV1 is termed a pseudogene. The CDR3 sequence is 15 residues long. DNA of the CDR3: TGCACCAGCAGACCGGGACTAACGGCCCACAATGAGCAGTTCTTC. It translates to CTSRPGLTAHNEQFF.

The chain uses TRBV4-2 and TRBJ2-7; 8 nucleotides match TRBD2. The V gene end was trimmed by 3 bases and the J gene end by 5 bases; junction bases not matched to a gene: 3. The CDR3 runs 13 residues. From germline, CDR1 is LGHNA and CDR2 YNFKEQ. CDR3 sequence (DNA): TGTGCCAGCAGCCACCGGGAGGGCGACGAGCAGTACTTC. Its protein product is CASSHREGDEQYF.

The gene calls are TRBV5-1 and TRBJ2-7; 8 bases are shared with TRBD2. V lost 1 base and J lost 6; bases outside the gene matches: 15. Looked up from germline, CDR1 is SGHRS and CDR2 is YFSETQ. The CDR3 runs to 17 residues. In DNA form, the CDR3 reads TGCGCCAGCAGCTTGAACCGGCGGGAGGTTGAAGGGGCCGAGCAGTACTTC. It yields the protein CASSLNRREVEGAEQYF.